The 28 T cell receptor beta chains listed next were all sequenced from one sample in a study of T cell repertoires in cytomegalovirus infection (dated by TCRdb to between 2018 and 2021). Antigen specificity for these receptors is unknown. Sequencer: Illumina HiSeq 1500. TCRdb trimmed public reads at Q25 via fastp, called clones via MiXCR and kept in-frame beta chains. Every CDR3 protein is listed once, alongside the most common genes and DNA of its rows. The sample profile shows around 110,000 distinct CDR3 sequences; about 9.5% of them were found once. The top ten hold around 33% of the sample. Material: PBMCs, sequenced either directly or after in vitro stimulation (not recorded which). The receptors originated from a human donor in good health (CMV status not recorded). Some clones in this sample may be carry-over from other donors' samples.

This clonotype was seen many times. The chain recombines TRBV9 with TRBJ2-7; 7 bases align to TRBD2. The CDR3 is made up of 15 amino acids. V was pared by 3 bases and J by 0 bases, with 6 bases of the junction left unmatched. In germline, CDR1 is SGDLS, CDR2 YYNGEE. CDR3 nucleotide sequence: TGTGCCAGCAGCGAGATGGGCGGGAGCTCCTACGAGCAGTACTTC. Its protein product is CASSEMGGSSYEQYF.

This clonotype was seen more than once but under ten times. The V call is TRBV20-1, the J call TRBJ1-4, with unresolved D. In germline, CDR1 is DFQATT, CDR2 SNEGSKA (reference sequence). This CDR3 has 12 residues. The V end was cut by 6 bases, the J end by 4 bases, with 9 bases between. The CDR3, as DNA: TGCAGTGCCCGGCACGTTAATGAAAAACTGTTTTTT. The encoded protein is CSARHVNEKLFF.

V gene TRBV6-2 or TRBV6-3 combines with J gene TRBJ1-5; the D is unclear. V lost 10 bases, J lost 3 bases, and 13 bases lay in between. The CDR3 is 13 residues long. The V gene's germline CDR1 is MNHEY and CDR2 SVGEGT. The CDR3 sequence: CATMDYLNQPQHF. CDR3 in DNA: TGTGCCACCATGGACTACCTCAATCAGCCCCAGCATTTT.

There are many counts of this clonotype. The chain couples TRBV7-9 to TRBJ2-1; no firm D call. CDR3 length: 13 amino acids. The V end was cut by 2 bases, the J end by 9 bases, with 11 bases between. Germline V gene sequence: CDR1 SEHNR, CDR2 FQNEAQ (reference sequence). The DNA for the CDR3 is TGTGCCAGCAGCTTACAAGAAGTAGGTGAGCAGTTCTTC. It yields the protein CASSLQEVGEQFF.

Ten or more counts support this clonotype. The chain combines TRBV7-9 with TRBJ2-5; no reliable D call. Trimming took 5 bases from V and 3 from J, leaving 7 bases between them. CDR3 size: 12 residues. CDR1 is SEHNR and CDR2 is FQNEAQ in the germline V gene (reference sequence). The CDR3 DNA follows: TGTGCCAGCAGCCCCACCGAAGAGACCCAGTACTTC. Translated: CASSPTEETQYF.

The chain has TRBV19 and TRBJ1-1; D not resolved. The germline gives CDR1 LNHDA, CDR2 SQIVND (reference sequence). CDR3 length equals 15 residues. V lost 7 bases and J lost 4, with 19 bases in between. The DNA of the CDR3 is TGTGCCAGTACCCTCCAAGGGTCTCGGGGCACTGAAGCTTTCTTT. Protein product: CASTLQGSRGTEAFF.

This clonotype was counted many times. The chain links TRBV7-3 to TRBJ2-1, with 9 nucleotides matching TRBD2. CDR1 is SGHTA, CDR2 FQGTGA, per germline. After removal of 1 base from V and 8 bases from J, the junction contained 6 bases not matched to a gene. The CDR3 contains 15 residues. The CDR3 region is CASSLSSGSSHEQFF. The CDR3 DNA is TGTGCCAGCAGCTTAAGTAGCGGGAGTTCGCATGAGCAGTTCTTC.

This clonotype was recorded at least ten times. The chain carries TRBV11-2 and TRBJ2-5, with 7 bases that match TRBD2. This CDR3 has 14 amino acids. The V gene end was trimmed by 1 base and the J gene end by 5 bases; junction bases not matched to a gene: 4. Per germline, CDR1 SGHAT and CDR2 FQNNGV. Here the CDR3 DNA reads TGTGCCAGCAGCTTAGGGGGGGGGGTGGAGACCCAGTACTTC. Its translation is CASSLGGGVETQYF.

This clonotype was observed a handful of times. The CDR3 loop reads CASSLRQGFNYGYTF. CDR3 coding DNA: TGTGCCAGCAGCTTAAGGCAGGGATTTAACTATGGCTACACCTTC. The chain has TRBV7-2 and TRBJ1-2; TRBD1 is a possible D gene (5 bases). From germline, CDR1 is SGHTA and CDR2 FQGNSA. The CDR3 runs 15 residues. V dropped 2 bases and J dropped 1 base, with 11 bases sitting between them.

The chain uses TRBV7-2 and TRBJ2-5; D ambiguous. Trimming left V 3 bases short and J 0 bases short, with 8 bases between. Germline V CDR1 and CDR2: SGHTA, FQGNSA. CDR3 size: 14 residues. DNA for the CDR3: TGTGCCAGCAGCTTGAGGCCTAACCAAGAGACCCAGTACTTC. Translated: CASSLRPNQETQYF. The whole variable domain, filled in from reference TRBV7-2 and TRBJ2-5, reads GAGVSQSPSNKVTEKGKDVELRCDPISGHTALYWYRQSLGQGLEFLIYFQGNSAPDKSGLPSDRFSAERTGGSVSTLTIQRTQQEDSAVYLCASSLRPNQETQYFGPGTRLLVL.

This clonotype was counted ten times or more. The rearrangement uses TRBV7-2 and TRBJ1-5; tentative D call: TRBD1 (6 bases). The ends were cut back, 5 bases at V and 5 bases at J, with 16 bases in the middle. CDR1 and CDR2 (germline): SGHTA, FQGNSA. The CDR3 length is 15 residues. CDR3: CASSQSGTKDQPQHF. The CDR3 DNA is TGTGCCAGCAGCCAGAGCGGGACAAAGGATCAGCCCCAGCATTTT.

The gene calls are TRBV4-3 and TRBJ2-1, with D possibly matching TRBD2 (5 bases). Germline loops: CDR1 LGHNA, CDR2 YSLEER. This CDR3 has 16 residues. V was shortened by 0 bases and J by 2 bases, with 11 bases between the two germline ends. The CDR3 spells CASSQDRRETYNEQFF. The CDR3 bases are TGCGCCAGCAGCCAAGATCGACGGGAAACCTACAATGAGCAGTTCTTC.

This clonotype has ten or more counts. This chain joins TRBV7-8 and TRBJ2-3; tentatively, D is TRBD2 (5 bases). V gave up 0 bases and J gave up 1 base, with 14 bases separating them. Germline assignment: CDR1 SGHVS and CDR2 FQNEAQ. The CDR3 runs to 17 residues. The CDR3 DNA is TGTGCCAGCAGCTTAGCAAGGTGGCGGGCCGGCACAGATACGCAGTATTTT. Translated, it gives CASSLARWRAGTDTQYF.

In this sample, this clonotype turned up a few times. The V call is TRBV9, the J call TRBJ2-2; D perhaps matches TRBD2 (5 bases). CDR1 and CDR2 (germline): SGDLS, YYNGEE. V was clipped by 0 bases and J by 5 bases, with 11 bases between them. This CDR3 comprises 15 residues. The CDR3 region is CASSVEGRGTGELFF. The CDR3 DNA reads as TGTGCCAGCAGCGTAGAGGGTAGAGGGACCGGGGAGCTGTTTTTT.

A few counts support this clonotype. V gene TRBV20-1 combines with J gene TRBJ1-1; 7 bases are a match to TRBD1. The CDR3 is 14 residues long. Germline trimming cut 1 base from V and 5 bases from J; bases unmatched to any gene: 7. Germline CDR1 and CDR2: DFQATT and SNEGSKA (reference sequence). The CDR3 DNA is TGCAGTGCTAGAGTAGGGGGCGGAGGTACTGAAGCTTTCTTT. The encoded protein is CSARVGGGGTEAFF.

This clonotype showed up many times. The chain has TRBV7-2 and TRBJ1-3; 7 nucleotides match TRBD1. The CDR3 contains 16 residues. Germline V gives CDR1 SGHTA, CDR2 FQGNSA. With 5 bases clipped from V and 1 base from J, the junction kept 8 bases outside the gene matches. CDR3 region: CASSPGTAFSGNTIYF. DNA for the CDR3: TGTGCCAGCAGCCCAGGGACAGCCTTTTCTGGAAACACCATATATTTT.

This clonotype was recorded at least ten times. The CDR3 here is CSASDSSDTQYF. The CDR3 nucleotides read TGCAGTGCTTCGGACAGTTCAGATACGCAGTATTTT. The rearrangement uses TRBV20-1 and TRBJ2-3; the D gene is possibly TRBD1 (6 bases). The germline CDR1 and CDR2 sequences are DFQATT and SNEGSKA (reference sequence). This CDR3 has 12 amino acids. V was pared by 5 bases and J by 4 bases, with 10 bases between.

The chain is built from TRBV29-1 and TRBJ1-3; D gene uncertain. V was shortened by 4 bases and J by 0 bases, with 7 bases between the two germline ends. Germline CDR1 is SQVTM and CDR2 is ANQGSEA. CDR3 length: 13 amino acids. The CDR3 region has the DNA TGCAGCGTTGTCCTGAGCTCTGGAAACACCATATATTTT. It codes for CSVVLSSGNTIYF. Looking up the rest from reference TRBV29-1 and TRBJ1-3 gives the full variable domain: SAVISQKPSRDICQRGTSLTIQCQVDSQVTMMFWYRQQPGQSLTLIATANQGSEATYESGFVIDKFPISRPNLTFSTLTVSNMSPEDSSIYLCSVVLSSGNTIYFGEGSWLTVV.

This clonotype has at least ten counts. The rearrangement joins TRBV6-2 or TRBV6-3 to TRBJ2-7, with 10 bases that match TRBD2. V shed 4 bases, J shed 3 bases, and the junction held 3 bases outside the gene matches. CDR3 length: 14 amino acids. Germline values: CDR1 MNHEY, CDR2 SVGEGT. The CDR3 DNA follows: TGTGCCAGCAGTTTAAGCGGGAGGGTCTACGAGCAGTACGTC. Its translation: CASSLSGRVYEQYV.

The sample holds many counts of this clonotype. The chain combines TRBV7-9 with TRBJ1-2; the D gene is possibly TRBD1 (5 bases). CDR1 is SEHNR, CDR2 FQNEAQ, per germline (reference sequence). This CDR3 is built from 13 residues. V shed 1 base and J shed 6 bases, with 9 bases lying between them. The CDR3 DNA reads TGTGCCAGCAGCTTAGTCGGGGGGGATGGCTACACCTTC. Its protein product is CASSLVGGDGYTF.

CDR3 residues: CASSLAEGVRAVGYGYTF. Written as DNA, the CDR3 is TGTGCCAGCAGCTTAGCGGAGGGAGTTCGGGCGGTTGGTTATGGCTACACCTTC. The rearrangement uses TRBV13 and TRBJ1-2; D unclear. CDR1 and CDR2 (germline): PRHDT, FYEKMQ (reference sequence). The V end was cut by 1 base, the J end by 5 bases, with 23 bases between. The CDR3 spans 18 residues.

The chain uses TRBV12-3 or TRBV12-4 and TRBJ1-1; D is unclear. This CDR3 region has 14 residues. V dropped 3 bases and J dropped 3 bases, with 11 bases sitting between them. DNA of the CDR3: TGTGCCAGCAGTTTTTCGGGCCCCCACACTGAAGCTTTCTTT. Encoded protein: CASSFSGPHTEAFF.

The chain employs TRBV19 and TRBJ1-5; the D gene is possibly TRBD1 (6 bases). Germline loops: CDR1 LNHDA, CDR2 SQIVND (reference sequence). V was shortened by 1 base and J by 9 bases, with 19 bases between the two germline ends. The CDR3 consists of 16 residues. The CDR3 region has the DNA TGTGCCAGTAGTATAGCTGGACAGCCAAAATCGTGGCCCCAGCATTTT. It codes for CASSIAGQPKSWPQHF.

The V call is TRBV15, the J call TRBJ2-7, with 7 bases that match TRBD1. Germline V gives CDR1 LNHNV, CDR2 YYDKDF (reference sequence). CDR3 length: 15 residues. The junction had 7 bases not matched to a gene; V was cut back by 3 bases and J by 2 bases. DNA for the CDR3: TGTGCCACCAGCAGGGAGACAGGGCCGCCCTACGAGCAGTACTTC. It encodes CATSRETGPPYEQYF.

This clonotype showed up many times. The genes are TRBV7-9 and TRBJ1-4, with D unresolved. V was cut by 5 bases and J by 0 bases, with 10 bases left in between. Germline CDR1 is SEHNR and CDR2 is FQNEAQ (reference sequence). There are 15 residues in the CDR3. CDR3 coding DNA: TGTGCCAGCAGCCCGCACCAAGCAACTAATGAAAAACTGTTTTTT. This encodes CASSPHQATNEKLFF.

This clonotype was seen many times. The V gene is TRBV5-6, the J gene TRBJ2-1; D is unresolved. The CDR3 covers 13 residues. In germline, CDR1 is SGHDT, CDR2 YYEEEE. V shed 5 bases and J shed 9 bases, with 15 bases lying between them. The CDR3 DNA follows: TGTGCCAGCAGACAGATCAACTATGGTGAGCAGTTCTTC. Translated, it gives CASRQINYGEQFF.

In this sample, this clonotype turned up a few times. The chain has TRBV12-3 or TRBV12-4 and TRBJ2-7; unclear D gene. Trimming took off 5 bases at V and 4 bases at J, with 18 bases between the two ends. This CDR3 is built from 15 residues. The CDR3 region has the DNA TGTGCCAGCAGTCCCGGCCCCACAACAGTTTACGAGCAGTACGTC. Encoded protein: CASSPGPTTVYEQYV.

The rearrangement links TRBV20-1 to TRBJ2-3; 7 bases match TRBD2. The CDR3 has 12 amino acids. In germline, CDR1 is DFQATT, CDR2 SNEGSKA (reference sequence). The DNA of the CDR3 is TGCAGAGTAGCGGGCAACACAGATACGCAGTATTTT. It translates to CRVAGNTDTQYF.